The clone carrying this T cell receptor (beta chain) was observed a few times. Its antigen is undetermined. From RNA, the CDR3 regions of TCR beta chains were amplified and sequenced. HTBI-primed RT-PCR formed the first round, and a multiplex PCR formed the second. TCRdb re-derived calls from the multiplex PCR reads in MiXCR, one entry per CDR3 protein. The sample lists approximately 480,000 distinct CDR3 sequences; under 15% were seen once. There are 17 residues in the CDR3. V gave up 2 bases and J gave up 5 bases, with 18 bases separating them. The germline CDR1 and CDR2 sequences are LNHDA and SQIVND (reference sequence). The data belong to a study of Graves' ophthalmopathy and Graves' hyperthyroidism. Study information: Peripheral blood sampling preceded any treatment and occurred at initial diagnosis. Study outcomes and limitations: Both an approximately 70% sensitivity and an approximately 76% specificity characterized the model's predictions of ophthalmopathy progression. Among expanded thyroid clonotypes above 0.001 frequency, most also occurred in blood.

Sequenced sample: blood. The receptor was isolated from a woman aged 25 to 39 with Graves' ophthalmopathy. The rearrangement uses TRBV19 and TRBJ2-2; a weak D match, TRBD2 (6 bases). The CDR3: CASSIIAGGIGTGELFF. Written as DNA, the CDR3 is TGTGCCAGTAGTATAATTGCCGGGGGTATAGGAACCGGGGAGCTGTTTTTT.